Listed here are 25 T cell receptor beta chains from one sample, sequenced in a study of blood T cell repertoires in COVID-19. Here immunoSEQ multiplex PCR was the method, and the copy in TCRdb shows in-frame clones only, minus some. Of some 100,000 clones in the sample, 80% to 90% were seen once. The sample consisted of peripheral blood. These TCRs come from a human donor in a cohort sampled during active COVID-19.

The gene calls are TRBV5-4 and TRBJ1-1, with D possibly matching TRBD1 (6 bases). The V end was cut by 4 bases, the J end by 4 bases, with 17 bases between. Germline V CDR1 and CDR2: SGHNT, YYREEE (reference sequence). This CDR3 has 15 residues. In DNA, the CDR3 is TGTGCCAGCAGCGGTACAGGGTTTGGTGGCACTGAAGCTTTCTTT. Translation gives CASSGTGFGGTEAFF.

The chain couples TRBV4-2 to TRBJ2-7; 10 bases match TRBD1. Germline-derived CDR1 and CDR2 are LGHNA and YNFKEQ. The CDR3 has 17 residues. V dropped 1 base and J dropped 5; count of bases not matched to a gene: 11. The CDR3 nucleotides are TGTGCCAGCAGCCAAGCCTTCACGGGGACAGGGGCTCACGAGCAGTACTTC. It specifies CASSQAFTGTGAHEQYF.

The rearrangement joins TRBV5-1 to TRBJ2-3; 8 nucleotides line up with TRBD2. V was pared by 5 bases and J by 4 bases, with 9 bases of the junction left unmatched. There are 15 residues in the CDR3. The germline V gene has CDR1 SGHRS and CDR2 YFSETQ. CDR3 in DNA: TGCGCCAGCAGAACGGGGGGGCCTGTGGCAGATACGCAGTATTTT. It encodes CASRTGGPVADTQYF.

This sequence joins TRBV10-1 and TRBJ1-2; D is possibly TRBD1 (5 bases). There are 15 residues in the CDR3. CDR1 WNHNN and CDR2 SYGVQD come from the germline V gene (reference sequence). V was cut by 7 bases and J by 0 bases, with 15 bases left in between. The CDR3 loop reads CASTGGEITNYGYTF. The DNA for the CDR3 is TGCGCCAGCACCGGGGGAGAAATCACTAACTATGGCTACACCTTC.

The chain carries TRBV27 and TRBJ2-3; 7 nucleotides align to TRBD2. After removal of 3 bases from V and 6 bases from J, the junction contained 6 bases not matched to a gene. CDR3 length: 14 residues. Germline lookup yields CDR1 MNHEY and CDR2 SMNVEV (reference sequence). The DNA of the CDR3 is TGTGCCAGCAGTTTGCGTTCCGGGGGGGATACGCAGTATTTT. Amino acids: CASSLRSGGDTQYF.

The chain employs TRBV4-1 and TRBJ1-2; 9 bases fit TRBD1. This CDR3 spans 14 amino acids. V was pared by 3 bases and J by 6 bases, with 5 bases of the junction left unmatched. Germline CDR1 reads MGHRA; CDR2 reads YSYEKL. CDR3 sequence reads: CASSQTGGADGYTF. The CDR3 DNA follows: TGCGCCAGCAGCCAGACAGGGGGAGCGGATGGCTACACCTTC.

The V gene is TRBV27, the J gene TRBJ1-2; 9 positions agree with TRBD1. The germline gives CDR1 MNHEY, CDR2 SMNVEV (reference sequence). J was trimmed by 5 bases and V by 4 bases; bases with no gene match: 5. The CDR3 totals 14 residues. Written as DNA, the CDR3 is TGTGCCAGCAGTTCGGACAGGGGCGGATATGGCTACACCTTC. It is translated as CASSSDRGGYGYTF.

The chain couples TRBV3-1 (or the pseudogene TRBV3-2) to TRBJ2-2, with 7 bases identical to TRBD2. V gave up 4 bases and J gave up 2 bases; unmatched junction bases: 4. Germline V CDR1 and CDR2: LGHDT, YNNKEL (reference sequence). This CDR3 is built from 15 residues. The CDR3 DNA reads as TGTGCCAGCAGCCTGGCTAGCGGAAACACCGGGGAGCTGTTTTTT. It codes for CASSLASGNTGELFF.

The chain combines TRBV5-4 with TRBJ1-2; 10 bases align to TRBD1. V dropped 4 bases and J dropped 8; count of bases not matched to a gene: 14. The V gene's germline CDR1 is SGHNT and CDR2 YYREEE (reference sequence). The CDR3 runs 16 residues. The CDR3 DNA sequence: TGTGCCAGCAGCCTTGAAGAAGGGACAGGGGTTCGCGGCTACACCTTC. It encodes CASSLEEGTGVRGYTF.

The chain employs TRBV5-1 and TRBJ1-5; weak D call: TRBD1 (6 bases). Trimming pared 6 bases from V and 3 bases from J, leaving 19 bases between. The germline V gene has CDR1 SGHRS and CDR2 YFSETQ. The CDR3 length is 16 residues. CDR3: CASKLGGGADNQPQHF. CDR3 sequence (DNA): TGCGCCAGCAAACTCGGGGGGGGCGCGGACAATCAGCCCCAGCATTTT.

This clone was seen a single time. V gene TRBV9 combines with J gene TRBJ2-2; 8 bases agree with TRBD1. CDR1 SGDLS and CDR2 YYNGEE come from the germline V gene. The CDR3 length is 16 residues. J was trimmed by 2 bases and V by 3 bases; bases with no gene match: 6. The CDR3 nucleotides are TGTGCCAGCAGCGAACTTGGACAGGGAAACACCGGGGAGCTGTTTTTT. Translation gives CASSELGQGNTGELFF.

J is TRBJ1-1 and V is TRBV3-1 (or the pseudogene TRBV3-2); no definite D call. Germline V gene data show CDR1 as LGHDT and CDR2 as YNNKEL (reference sequence). Trimming pared 7 bases from V and 1 base from J, leaving 16 bases between. The CDR3 loop spans 15 amino acids. The CDR3 loop is CASTPYSNENTEAFF. The CDR3 region has the DNA TGTGCCAGCACCCCTTACTCAAACGAGAACACTGAAGCTTTCTTT.

The V call is TRBV4-1, the J call TRBJ2-1; 8 nucleotides align to TRBD1. With V trimmed by 5 bases and J by 2 bases, 8 bases remained unmatched. The CDR3 sequence is 16 residues long. Germline values: CDR1 MGHRA, CDR2 YSYEKL. CDR3 in DNA: TGCGCCAGCAGCGGATCCGGGACAGGTGCCTACAATGAGCAGTTCTTC. As protein: CASSGSGTGAYNEQFF.

The table lists this clone with a count of one. The chain links TRBV5-1 to TRBJ1-4; 9 bases agree with TRBD1. The germline V gene encodes CDR1 SGHRS and CDR2 YFSETQ. The CDR3 covers 16 residues. Trimming cost V 1 base and J 8 bases; bases outside gene matches: 9. The chain's CDR3 is CASSLQGQGGLEKLFF. In nucleotides, the CDR3 is TGCGCCAGCAGCTTGCAGGGACAGGGAGGACTGGAAAAACTGTTTTTT.

About this clone: One end of the junction fails to match germline, which may point to a read error. The chain recombines TRBV30 with TRBJ2-1; D possibly corresponds to TRBD1 (7 bases). The CDR3 length is 11 residues. CDR1 is GTSNPN and CDR2 is SVGIG in the germline V gene (reference sequence). Here the CDR3 DNA reads TGTGCCTGGAGTGCTCAGGGGGGCAAGATCTTC. Its protein product is CAWSAQGGKIF.

The chain combines TRBV5-1 with TRBJ2-5; D is perhaps TRBD2 (5 bases). The CDR3 is 15 amino acids. In germline, CDR1 is SGHRS, CDR2 YFSETQ. The germline V and J ends were trimmed by 2 bases and 3 bases, with 14 bases remaining between them. Written as DNA, the CDR3 is TGCGCCAGCAGCTTCTTAGCCCGGGGAGAAGAGACCCAGTACTTC. It yields the protein CASSFLARGEETQYF.

The genes are TRBV6-5 and TRBJ2-2; D is unresolved. Trimming took off 7 bases at V and 0 bases at J, with 9 bases between the two ends. Germline CDR1 and CDR2: MNHEY and SVGAGI. The length of the CDR3 is 14 residues. The DNA of the CDR3 is TGTGCCAGCACCGCGTTAGCGAACACCGGGGAGCTGTTTTTT. The encoded protein is CASTALANTGELFF.

The rearrangement joins TRBV30 to TRBJ1-2; D ambiguous. The CDR3 has 13 amino acids. The V end lost 3 bases, the J end lost 6 bases, and 14 bases lay between the germline ends. Germline-derived CDR1 and CDR2 are GTSNPN and SVGIG (reference sequence). This chain's CDR3 is CAWRSFFGNGYTF. The CDR3 DNA is TGTGCCTGGAGATCTTTCTTCGGGAATGGCTACACCTTC. The whole variable domain, remainder taken from reference TRBV30 and TRBJ1-2, is SQTIHQWPATLVQPVGSPLSLECTVEGTSNPNLYWYRQAAGRGLQLLFYSVGIGQISSEVPQNLSASRPQDRQFILSSKKLLLSDSGFYLCAWRSFFGNGYTFGSGTRLTVV.

The chain joins TRBV5-1 to TRBJ1-2; 7 nucleotides match TRBD1. CDR1 and CDR2 (germline): SGHRS, YFSETQ. This CDR3 has 14 amino acids. Trimming at V came to 0 bases and at J to 4 bases, leaving 3 bases not matched to a gene. The CDR3: CASSLAYRGYGYTF. The CDR3 DNA sequence: TGCGCCAGCAGCTTGGCCTACAGGGGCTATGGCTACACCTTC.

The chain recombines TRBV5-1 with TRBJ2-5; TRBD1 matches 7 bases. Germline values: CDR1 SGHRS, CDR2 YFSETQ. V dropped 4 bases and J dropped 1; count of bases not matched to a gene: 16. CDR3 length equals 18 residues. The CDR3 DNA is TGCGCCAGCAGCCGGGACAGCAGTTGGTTGGCGATCCAAGAGACCCAGTACTTC. Its translation: CASSRDSSWLAIQETQYF.

The chain joins TRBV11-2 to TRBJ1-2; weak D call: TRBD1 (5 bases). Trimming took 7 bases from V and 3 from J, leaving 15 bases between them. Germline V gene lookup returns CDR1 SGHAT and CDR2 FQNNGV. The CDR3 totals 14 residues. Here the CDR3 reads CASTPFSGYYGYTF. In nucleotides, the CDR3 is TGTGCCAGCACCCCCTTTTCAGGGTACTATGGCTACACCTTC.

This chain uses TRBV5-5 with TRBJ1-2; 11 positions match TRBD1. Trimming cost V 4 bases and J 5 bases; bases outside gene matches: 7. Germline V gene lookup returns CDR1 SGHKS and CDR2 YYEKEE (reference sequence). The CDR3 has 15 amino acids. This chain's CDR3 is CASSPGQGAWYGYTF. CDR3 sequence (DNA): TGTGCCAGCAGCCCAGGACAGGGGGCATGGTATGGCTACACCTTC.

The chain employs TRBV19 and TRBJ1-6; D not resolved. In germline, CDR1 is LNHDA, CDR2 SQIVND (reference sequence). This CDR3 contains 13 residues. V dropped 6 bases and J dropped 7 bases, with 10 bases sitting between them. The CDR3 loop is CASRIGGNSPLHF. The CDR3 bases are TGTGCCAGTAGGATTGGAGGAAATTCACCCCTCCACTTT.

The chain couples TRBV11-3 to TRBJ2-5; 13 nucleotides match TRBD2. J was trimmed by 4 bases and V by 5 bases; bases with no gene match: 7. CDR1 is SGHNT and CDR2 is YENEEA in the germline V gene. The CDR3 is made up of 16 amino acids. The CDR3 DNA follows: TGTGCCAGCAGCCCAGGGACTAGCGGGGAGGGAGAGACCCAGTACTTC. Amino acid sequence: CASSPGTSGEGETQYF.

The chain couples TRBV18 to TRBJ2-7; 7 positions match TRBD1. CDR3 size: 15 residues. Per germline, CDR1 KGHSH and CDR2 LQKENI. Germline trimming cut 8 bases from V and 4 bases from J; bases unmatched to any gene: 14. DNA for the CDR3: TGTGCCAGCACCAGTTTACAGGGGATGGGATACGAGCAGTACTTC. It codes for CASTSLQGMGYEQYF.